A selection of T cell receptor beta chains follows, all from one sample in a study of cytomegalovirus exposure and HLA in healthy donors. Sequencing used immunoSEQ multiplex PCR; TCRdb keeps in-frame clones, though not all of them. Counted here are tens of thousands of clones, roughly 91% occurring once; the ten biggest clones make up around 1.7%. Sequenced material: PBMCs. Receptors were obtained from a woman aged 18-29 years in good health and CMV-seronegative. Each CDR3 is given with its conserved first and last residue. A D gene is named only where the DNA matches it firmly. Clone size appears in some rows only: once, few, many, or a class for an expanded clone.

CDR3aa,CDR3nt,abundance,v_gene,d_gene,j_gene
CSAVPLANEQFF,TGCAGCGCCGTCCCCCTAGCGAATGAGCAGTTCTTC,once,TRBV29-1,-,TRBJ2-1
CASSPRSAGGRYNEQFF,TGTGCCAGCTCACCTCGATCAGCGGGAGGCCGGTACAATGAGCAGTTCTTC,-,TRBV18,TRBD2,TRBJ2-1
CASSQEGSPLNTGELFF,TGCGCCAGCAGCCAAGAGGGCAGCCCCCTGAACACCGGGGAGCTGTTTTTT,-,TRBV4-3,-,TRBJ2-2
CASSGPGPSGYTF,TGTGCCAGTAGTGGGCCAGGGCCCAGCGGCTACACCTTC,-,TRBV19,-,TRBJ1-2
CASSWTGWDEQFF,TGCGCCAGCAGCTGGACAGGGTGGGATGAGCAGTTCTTC,-,TRBV5-1,TRBD1,TRBJ2-1
CASTPAMSTGRETVF,TGTGCCAGCACCCCCGCCATGTCTACGGGTCGGGAAACTGTTTTT,-,TRBV27,-,TRBJ1-4
CASSPQGDTEAFF,TGCGCCAGCAGCCCCCAGGGGGACACTGAAGCTTTCTTT,once,TRBV4-3,TRBD1,TRBJ1-1
CASRFGLAGSTDTQYF,TGTGCCAGCAGATTTGGACTAGCGGGGAGCACAGATACGCAGTATTTT,once,TRBV4-2,TRBD2,TRBJ2-3
CASSPGREAWAGELFF,TGTGCCAGCAGCCCCGGGCGGGAGGCTTGGGCCGGGGAGCTGTTTTTT,-,TRBV9,TRBD2,TRBJ2-2
CASSQGLAGGSAKNIQYF,TGTGCCAGCAGCCAAGGGCTAGCGGGAGGGTCAGCCAAAAACATTCAGTACTTC,few,TRBV4-2,TRBD2,TRBJ2-4
CASSLVPNTGQGYEQYF,TGTGCCAGCAGCTTAGTTCCTAATACGGGACAGGGATACGAGCAGTACTTC,-,TRBV7-2,TRBD1,TRBJ2-7
CASSLEGGSYEQYF,TGCGCCAGCAGCTTGGAGGGAGGGTCCTACGAGCAGTACTTC,-,TRBV5-1,TRBD2,TRBJ2-7
CASKKFGTRTARETQYF,TGTGCCAGCAAAAAATTTGGTACTAGAACGGCTCGAGAGACCCAGTACTTC,-,TRBV7-8,-,TRBJ2-5
CASSQASSGGPDEQYF,TGTGCCAGCAGCCAAGCCTCTAGCGGGGGGCCCGACGAGCAGTACTTC,-,TRBV4-2,TRBD2,TRBJ2-7
CASSLDWYGYTF,TGTGCCAGCAGCTTAGACTGGTATGGCTACACCTTC,few,TRBV7-2,-,TRBJ1-2
CASRNYEEQYF,TGTGCCAGCAGGAACTATGAAGAGCAGTACTTC,-,TRBV28,-,TRBJ2-7
CASSLVSDSSYEQYF,TGCGCCAGCAGCTTGGTTTCGGACAGCTCCTACGAGCAGTACTTC,once,TRBV5-1,-,TRBJ2-7
CASSSTGVETQYF,TGTGCCAGCAGCTCGACAGGGGTTGAGACCCAGTACTTC,-,TRBV5-6,TRBD1,TRBJ2-5
CASSDMTVLYNEQFF,TGTGCCAGCAGTGATATGACAGTCCTATACAATGAGCAGTTCTTC,once,TRBV25-1,-,TRBJ2-1
CASSLGQGASYEQYF,TGCGCCAGCAGCTTGGGACAGGGGGCTTCCTACGAGCAGTACTTC,-,TRBV5-1,TRBD1,TRBJ2-7
CASSLVASGATDTQYF,TGTGCCAGCAGCTTAGTAGCTAGCGGGGCCACAGATACGCAGTATTTT,-,TRBV13,TRBD2,TRBJ2-3
CATSRDWGVNYGYTF,TGTGCCACCAGCAGAGATTGGGGAGTGAACTATGGCTACACCTTC,-,TRBV15,-,TRBJ1-2
CASSLPSGEQFF,TGTGCCAGCAGCCTTCCTTCAGGTGAGCAGTTCTTC,-,TRBV5-6,-,TRBJ2-1
CASSYSSAGAAGELFF,TGTGCCAGCAGTTACTCGTCGGCGGGGGCGGCCGGGGAGCTGTTTTTT,-,TRBV6-6,-,TRBJ2-2
CASSPRTGVMNTEAFF,TGTGCCAGCAGCCCCAGGACAGGGGTCATGAACACTGAAGCTTTCTTT,-,TRBV7-2,TRBD1,TRBJ1-1
CASSFDRGLNTEAFF,TGTGCCAGCAGTTTCGACAGGGGGCTGAACACTGAAGCTTTCTTT,-,TRBV2,TRBD1,TRBJ1-1
CASSEGQADQPQHF,TGTGCCAGCAGTGAAGGACAAGCCGATCAGCCCCAGCATTTT,-,TRBV6-1,-,TRBJ1-5
CASSLGRDYEQYF,TGCGCCAGCAGCTTGGGCAGGGACTACGAGCAGTACTTC,-,TRBV5-1,-,TRBJ2-7
CASIKGGAGEGYTF,TGTGCCAGTATCAAAGGCGGGGCCGGGGAGGGCTACACCTTC,-,TRBV19,-,TRBJ1-2
CASSDMREGRTEAFF,TGCGCCAGCAGTGATATGAGGGAGGGTCGCACTGAAGCTTTCTTT,-,TRBV10-1,-,TRBJ1-1
CASSAALAGRETQYF,TGTGCCAGTTCCGCTGCCCTAGCGGGGAGAGAGACCCAGTACTTC,-,TRBV6-5,TRBD2,TRBJ2-5
CASSHTTRDRGSYEQYF,TGTGCCAGCAGCCACACCACCCGGGACAGGGGGTCCTACGAGCAGTACTTC,-,TRBV28,TRBD1,TRBJ2-7
CASSPPMEATNEKLFF,TGTGCCAGCTCACCACCAATGGAGGCAACTAATGAAAAACTGTTTTTT,-,TRBV18,-,TRBJ1-4
CASSFNYNEQFF,TGTGCCAGCAGTTTCAATTACAATGAGCAGTTCTTC,-,TRBV27,-,TRBJ2-1
CASRLRTGEDSYEQYF,TGCGCCAGCCGACTTCGGACAGGCGAAGACTCCTACGAGCAGTACTTC,-,TRBV10-1,TRBD1,TRBJ2-7
CACHRDLRTEAFF,TGTGCCTGCCATCGGGACTTAAGAACTGAAGCTTTCTTT,-,TRBV30,-,TRBJ1-1
CASSAQGPLSTDTQYF,TGTGCCAGCAGTGCCCAGGGCCCCCTTAGCACAGATACGCAGTATTTT,-,TRBV7-2,-,TRBJ2-3
CASLLLGGSGDTQYF,TGTGCCAGCCTGCTTTTGGGCGGGAGTGGAGATACGCAGTATTTT,-,TRBV18,TRBD2,TRBJ2-3
CASSTGWTGELFF,TGTGCCAGCAGTACAGGGTGGACCGGGGAGCTGTTTTTT,-,TRBV6-5,-,TRBJ2-2
CASSLRAVEAFF,TGTGCCAGCAGTTTAAGAGCGGTTGAAGCTTTCTTT,-,TRBV28,-,TRBJ1-1